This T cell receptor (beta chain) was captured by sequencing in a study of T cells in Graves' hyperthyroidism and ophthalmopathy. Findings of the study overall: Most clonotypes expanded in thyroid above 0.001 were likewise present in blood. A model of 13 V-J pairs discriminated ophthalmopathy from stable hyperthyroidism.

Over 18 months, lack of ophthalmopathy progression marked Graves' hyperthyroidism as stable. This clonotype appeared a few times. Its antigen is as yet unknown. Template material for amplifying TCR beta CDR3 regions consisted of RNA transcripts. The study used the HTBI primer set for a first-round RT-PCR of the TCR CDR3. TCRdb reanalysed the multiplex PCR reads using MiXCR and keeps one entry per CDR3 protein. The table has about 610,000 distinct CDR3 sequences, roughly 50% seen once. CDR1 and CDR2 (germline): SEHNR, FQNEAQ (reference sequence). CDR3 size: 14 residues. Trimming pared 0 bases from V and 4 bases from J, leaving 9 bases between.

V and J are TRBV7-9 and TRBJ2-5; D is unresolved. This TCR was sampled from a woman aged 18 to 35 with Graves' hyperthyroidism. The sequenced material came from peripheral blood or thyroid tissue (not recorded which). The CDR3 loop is CASSLAGPGETQYF. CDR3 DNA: TGTGCCAGCAGCTTAGCCGGGCCGGGAGAGACCCAGTACTTC.